These T cell receptor beta chains were read from a single sample in a study of blood T cell repertoires in COVID-19. Clones were read by immunoSEQ multiplex PCR, and TCRdb kept only the in-frame ones, dropping some. This table holds 350,000 to 400,000 clones, almost 90% found once. The sequenced sample consisted of peripheral blood. These receptors were collected from a man younger than 35 with active or convalescent COVID-19. Each CDR3 is given with its conserved first and last residue. A D gene is named only where the DNA matches it firmly. A row's size may be missing; if present it is once, few, many or a size class.

>TRBD1|TRBV7-2|TRBJ2-7|.
CASSLGQGAVYEQYF
TGTGCCAGCAGCTTAGGCCAGGGGGCGGTTTACGAGCAGTACTTC
>.|TRBV15|TRBJ1-1|.
CATSRVPGKSVVGMNTEAFF
TGTGCCACCAGCAGAGTCCCAGGGAAGAGTGTAGTTGGGATGAACACTGAAGCTTTCTTT
>TRBD1|TRBV6-2/TRBV6-3|TRBJ1-5|.
CASSYNGQAISNQPQHF
TGTGCCAGCAGTTACAACGGACAGGCGATTAGCAATCAGCCCCAGCATTTT
>.|TRBV3-1/TRBV3-2|TRBJ1-2|once
CASSQTGPYGGYTF
TGTGCCAGCAGCCAAACAGGGCCTTATGGTGGCTACACCTTC
>.|TRBV6-5|TRBJ2-1|.
CASKLPGNEQFF
TGTGCCAGCAAACTCCCGGGGAATGAGCAGTTCTTC
>TRBD1|TRBV11-1|TRBJ2-1|.
CASSRGQGVNEQFF
TGTGCCAGCAGCAGGGGACAGGGGGTAAATGAGCAGTTCTTC
>.|TRBV2|TRBJ2-7|.
CASEGSFNEQYF
TGTGCCAGCGAGGGCAGTTTCAACGAGCAGTACTTC
>.|TRBV6-1|TRBJ1-5|.
CASSEFLMTSSNQPQHF
TGTGCCAGCAGTGAATTTCTGATGACATCTTCTAATCAGCCCCAGCATTTT
>TRBD2|TRBV29-1|TRBJ2-3|once
CSVERGAPSDTQYF
TGCAGCGTGGAGCGGGGGGCCCCCTCAGATACGCAGTATTTT
>TRBD1|TRBV19|TRBJ1-2|.
CASSSPTGSNYGYTF
TGTGCCAGTAGTTCACCGACAGGGTCTAACTATGGCTACACCTTC
>TRBD1|TRBV6-5|TRBJ1-1|.
CASGQGGSEAFF
TGTGCCAGCGGACAGGGAGGGTCTGAAGCTTTCTTT
>.|TRBV7-9|TRBJ2-7|.
CATQGPSYEQYF
TGTGCCACCCAGGGCCCGTCCTACGAGCAGTACTTC
>.|TRBV6-2/TRBV6-3|TRBJ1-5|few
CASSNWGDQPQHF
TGTGCCAGCAGCAACTGGGGGGATCAGCCCCAGCATTTT
>.|TRBV4-2|TRBJ1-3|.
CASRRGQTSGNTIYF
TGTGCCAGCAGAAGGGGCCAAACCTCTGGAAACACCATATATTTT
>.|TRBV30|TRBJ1-1|.
CAWSPGFTEAFF
TGTGCCTGGAGTCCAGGGTTTACTGAAGCTTTCTTT
>TRBD1|TRBV11-2|TRBJ2-4|.
CASSLYQGAGNIQYF
TGTGCCAGCAGCTTATATCAGGGGGCTGGAAACATTCAGTACTTC
>.|TRBV7-8|TRBJ1-4|.
CASSIRSGGLATNEKLFF
TGTGCCAGCAGCATAAGGTCCGGGGGATTAGCAACTAATGAAAAACTGTTTTTT
>TRBD1|TRBV6-2/TRBV6-3|TRBJ2-5|many
CASSFWTGGAETQYF
TGTGCCAGCAGTTTTTGGACAGGGGGCGCAGAGACCCAGTACTTC
>.|TRBV5-8|TRBJ1-5|.
CASSFSGFRQPQHF
TGTGCCAGCAGCTTTTCGGGTTTTAGGCAGCCCCAGCATTTT
>TRBD1|TRBV7-9|TRBJ1-3|.
CASSLGQGRNF
TGTGCCAGCAGCTTAGGACAGGGAAGGAATTTT
>TRBD1|TRBV15|TRBJ1-2|.
CATSRVGGTGGPSNYGYTF
TGTGCCACCAGCAGAGTAGGGGGAACAGGGGGTCCCTCAAACTATGGCTACACCTTC
>TRBD2|TRBV7-9|TRBJ2-1|.
CASRPLGEGDNEQFF
TGTGCCAGCAGACCCCTCGGGGAGGGTGACAATGAGCAGTTCTTC
>.|TRBV7-2|TRBJ2-2|.
CASSSQFLAETGTGELFF
TGTGCCAGCAGCTCCCAGTTTCTAGCCGAGACGGGCACCGGGGAGCTGTTTTTT
>.|TRBV6-2/TRBV6-3|TRBJ2-1|.
CASSYTGHLYNEQFF
TGTGCCAGCAGTTATACGGGACACCTCTACAATGAGCAGTTCTTC
>TRBD2|TRBV7-2|TRBJ2-1|.
CASSLLAGYNEQFF
TGTGCCAGCAGCTTACTAGCGGGTTACAATGAGCAGTTCTTC
>.|TRBV10-2|TRBJ1-1|.
CASRDRLLTEAFF
TGCGCCAGCAGGGACAGACTTCTTACTGAAGCTTTCTTT
>TRBD1|TRBV6-5|TRBJ1-5|.
CASSRDRGFNQPQHF
TGTGCCAGCAGCCGGGACAGGGGATTCAATCAGCCCCAGCATTTT
>TRBD2|TRBV7-3|TRBJ2-7|once
CASSFGGGTSYEQYF
TGTGCCAGCAGCTTTGGCGGGGGGACCTCCTACGAGCAGTACTTC
>.|TRBV9|TRBJ1-3|.
CASATDSDHTIYF
TGTGCCAGCGCTACGGACAGTGACCACACCATATATTTT
>TRBD2|TRBV2|TRBJ2-3|.
CASRKTSGRIDTQYF
TGTGCCAGCAGGAAGACTAGCGGGAGAATAGATACGCAGTATTTT
>.|TRBV4-3|TRBJ2-3|.
CASSPVRRGTDTQYF
TGCGCCAGCAGCCCTGTGAGGCGGGGCACAGATACGCAGTATTTT
>TRBD2|TRBV27|TRBJ2-3|.
CASSLGGRAPDTQYF
TGTGCCAGCAGTTTGGGGGGGAGGGCCCCAGATACGCAGTATTTT
>.|TRBV7-8|TRBJ2-3|.
CASSLSSRGTDTQYF
TGTGCCAGCAGCTTAAGTTCTAGAGGTACAGATACGCAGTATTTT
>TRBD1|TRBV30|TRBJ1-2|.
CACSGTGDHTF
TGTGCCTGTTCCGGGACAGGGGACCACACCTTC
>.|TRBV10-1|TRBJ1-1|.
CASTASGEAVTEAFF
TGCGCCAGCACCGCGTCCGGGGAAGCGGTCACTGAAGCTTTCTTT
>TRBD2|TRBV27|TRBJ2-2|.
CASSFLTSGSSNTGELFF
TGTGCCAGCAGTTTTCTGACTAGCGGGAGTTCGAACACCGGGGAGCTGTTTTTT
>.|TRBV12-3/TRBV12-4|TRBJ1-2|.
CASSFDSYGYTF
TGTGCCAGCAGTTTTGACAGCTATGGCTACACCTTC
>.|TRBV3-1/TRBV3-2|TRBJ1-1|.
CASSQGAGVNTEAFF
TGTGCCAGCAGCCAAGGGGCAGGGGTGAACACTGAAGCTTTCTTT
>.|TRBV6-5|TRBJ1-1|once
CATTTGQFEAFF
TGTGCCACGACCACCGGACAGTTTGAAGCTTTCTTT
>.|TRBV18|TRBJ2-1|once
CASGEGVPSYNEQFF
TGTGCCAGCGGCGAGGGGGTCCCCTCCTACAATGAGCAGTTCTTC
>TRBD2|TRBV3-1/TRBV3-2|TRBJ2-1|.
CASSPTGTSGSFDHYNEQFF
TGTGCCAGCAGCCCGACCGGGACTAGCGGGTCTTTTGACCATTACAATGAGCAGTTCTTC
>TRBD1|TRBV24-1|TRBJ2-5|.
CATGTDVETQYF
TGTGCCACCGGGACAGATGTGGAGACCCAGTACTTC
>TRBD1|TRBV28|TRBJ1-2|.
CASSLDRGHGYTF
TGTGCCAGCAGTTTGGACAGGGGGCATGGCTACACCTTC
>.|TRBV28|TRBJ2-3|.
CASSLGQAPDTQYF
TGTGCCAGCAGTTTAGGTCAAGCGCCAGATACGCAGTATTTT
>TRBD1|TRBV11-3|TRBJ1-1|.
CASGVFRDRTLNTEAFF
TGTGCCAGTGGGGTTTTCCGGGACAGGACCTTAAACACTGAAGCTTTCTTT
>TRBD2|TRBV7-2|TRBJ2-3|.
CASSLRTSGGTDTQYF
TGTGCCAGCAGCTTACGGACTAGCGGGGGCACAGATACGCAGTATTTT
>.|TRBV7-2|TRBJ1-6|.
CASRANSPLHF
TGTGCCAGCAGGGCTAATTCACCCCTCCACTTT
>.|TRBV19|TRBJ2-5|.
CASRLQGRETQYF
TGTGCCAGTAGGCTACAGGGTCGGGAGACCCAGTACTTC
>TRBD1|TRBV7-3|TRBJ2-3|.
CASRKGQGTDTQYF
TGTGCCAGCAGGAAGGGACAGGGGACAGATACGCAGTATTTT
>TRBD1|TRBV28|TRBJ1-5|.
CASSVGTGTQPQHF
TGTGCCAGCAGCGTTGGGACAGGAACTCAGCCCCAGCATTTT
>.|TRBV28|TRBJ1-5|.
CASCEGGNQPQHF
TGTGCCAGCTGCGAAGGGGGCAATCAGCCCCAGCATTTT
>TRBD1|TRBV5-3|TRBJ2-1|.
CARSHKGTDERYNEQFF
TGTGCCAGAAGCCATAAGGGGACAGACGAAAGATACAATGAGCAGTTCTTC
>TRBD1|TRBV19|TRBJ1-2|.
CATWDRLYGYTF
TGTGCCACCTGGGACAGGCTCTATGGCTACACCTTC
>TRBD1|TRBV7-3|TRBJ2-1|.
CASSQGTGIGPDEQFF
TGTGCCAGCAGCCAAGGGACAGGGATAGGTCCCGATGAGCAGTTCTTC
>.|TRBV5-4|TRBJ2-7|.
CASSSKTGSSYEQYF
TGTGCCAGCAGCTCAAAAACAGGGAGCTCCTACGAGCAGTACTTC